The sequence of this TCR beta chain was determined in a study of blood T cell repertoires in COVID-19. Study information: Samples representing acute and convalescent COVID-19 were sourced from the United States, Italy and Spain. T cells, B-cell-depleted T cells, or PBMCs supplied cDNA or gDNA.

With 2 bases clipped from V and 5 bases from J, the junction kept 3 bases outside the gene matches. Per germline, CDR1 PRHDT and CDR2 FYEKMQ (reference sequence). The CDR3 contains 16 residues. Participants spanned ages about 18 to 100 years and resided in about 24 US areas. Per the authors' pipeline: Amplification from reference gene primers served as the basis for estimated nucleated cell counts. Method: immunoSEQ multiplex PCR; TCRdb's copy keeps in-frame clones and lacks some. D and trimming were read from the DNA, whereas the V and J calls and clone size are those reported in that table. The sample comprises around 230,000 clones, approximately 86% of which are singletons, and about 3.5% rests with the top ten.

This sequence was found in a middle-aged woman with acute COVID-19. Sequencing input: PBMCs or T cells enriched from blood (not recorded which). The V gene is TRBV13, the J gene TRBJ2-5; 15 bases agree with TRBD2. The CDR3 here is CASSLRTSGRVETQYF. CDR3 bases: TGTGCCAGCAGCTTAAGGACTAGCGGGAGGGTGGAGACCCAGTACTTC.